This record covers a single T cell receptor beta chain. Profiled with immunoSEQ multiplex PCR; TCRdb holds only in-frame clones, not every one. The repertoire holds more than 95,000 clones, with around 87% as singletons. The entry originates in a study of control samples from healthy donors and cancer patients. CDR1 is ENHRY and CDR2 is SYGVKD in the germline V gene. Trimming shortened V by 2 bases and J by 9 bases, and 11 bases separated the two germline ends. This CDR3 has 14 amino acids. The sequencing input was blood. This TCR was recovered from a man in his 60s in good health. This chain joins TRBV10-3 and TRBJ1-6, with D maybe TRBD1 (5 bases). This CDR3 reads CAISELQGGSPLHF. The CDR3 DNA sequence: TGTGCCATCAGTGAGCTGCAGGGAGGTTCACCCCTCCACTTT.